The rows below give T cell receptor beta chains drawn from one sample of a study of shared clonotypes between healthy human individuals. The data were produced by immunoSEQ multiplex PCR, yet TCRdb's version contains in-frame clones alone and is incomplete. Here the sample spans around 2,100,000 clones, about 95% being singletons. Specimen: naive CD8+ T cells sorted from blood. These receptors all stem from a man aged 18 to 30 in good health. Both conserved end residues are part of each CDR3. D genes are given only for firm matches. Rows give clone size only sometimes, using once, few, many, or a class for an expanded clone.

j_call	d_call	clone_size	v_call	cdr3_aa	cdr3_nt
TRBJ2-7	-	-	TRBV6-5	CASSSGGYEQYF	TGTGCCAGCAGTTCCGGGGGCTACGAGCAGTACTTC
TRBJ2-2	-	-	TRBV10-3	CAISREFTGELFF	TGTGCCATCAGCCGGGAGTTCACCGGGGAGCTGTTTTTT
TRBJ2-2	TRBD2	-	TRBV10-2	CASRRAVAGETGELFF	TGCGCCAGCAGAAGGGCAGTAGCGGGAGAGACCGGGGAGCTGTTTTTT
TRBJ2-7	TRBD1	-	TRBV27	CASSTGQGAYEQYF	TGTGCCAGCAGTACGGGACAGGGGGCCTACGAGCAGTACTTC
TRBJ2-1	TRBD2	-	TRBV6-4	CASSESGLAGGPNEQFF	TGTGCCAGCAGTGAATCCGGACTAGCGGGGGGGCCTAATGAGCAGTTCTTC
TRBJ2-7	TRBD2	-	TRBV7-3	CASSLGTSGEQYF	TGTGCCAGCAGCTTGGGGACTAGCGGCGAGCAGTACTTC
TRBJ2-7	-	-	TRBV11-2	CASSLGQRLYEQYF	TGTGCCAGCAGCTTAGGCCAGCGGCTCTACGAGCAGTACTTC
TRBJ2-7	TRBD1	-	TRBV2	CASSPGTGITYEQYF	TGTGCCAGCAGCCCCGGGACAGGGATCACCTACGAGCAGTACTTC
TRBJ2-7	-	-	TRBV28	CASSFINEQYF	TGTGCCAGCAGCTTCATTAACGAGCAGTACTTC
TRBJ2-1	TRBD2	-	TRBV27	CASSSRRLAGGPDEQFF	TGTGCCAGCAGTTCCAGGCGACTAGCGGGAGGGCCTGATGAGCAGTTCTTC
TRBJ2-7	-	-	TRBV19	CASKFASGPYEQYF	TGTGCCAGTAAATTTGCGTCCGGACCCTACGAGCAGTACTTC
TRBJ1-2	TRBD1	once	TRBV18	CASSTTPGQGPHGYTF	TGTGCCAGCTCAACAACACCGGGACAGGGACCCCATGGCTACACCTTC
TRBJ2-2	-	-	TRBV10-1	CASGTTNTGELFF	TGCGCCAGCGGGACAACGAACACCGGGGAGCTGTTTTTT
TRBJ1-3	-	-	TRBV4-3	CASSQDTGTGNTIYF	TGCGCCAGCAGCCAAGATACAGGGACTGGAAACACCATATATTTT
TRBJ1-1	TRBD1	-	TRBV6-1	CASSEGQGLNPEAFF	TGTGCCAGCAGTGAAGGACAGGGGTTGAACCCTGAAGCTTTCTTT
TRBJ2-7	-	-	TRBV6-5	CASSYEEGTYEQYF	TGTGCCAGCAGCTACGAAGAGGGGACCTACGAGCAGTACTTC
TRBJ2-1	TRBD1	-	TRBV14	CASSTLRDRGYNEQFF	TGTGCCAGCAGTACCCTCCGGGACAGAGGTTACAATGAGCAGTTCTTC
TRBJ2-1	TRBD1	once	TRBV9	CASSVEGQNSYNEQFF	TGTGCCAGCAGCGTAGAGGGACAGAACTCCTACAATGAGCAGTTCTTC
TRBJ2-7	TRBD2	-	TRBV6-6	CATLSGEGRYEQYF	TGTGCCACCCTTAGCGGGGAGGGAAGGTACGAGCAGTACTTC
TRBJ1-2	-	-	TRBV11-2	CASALGLEYGYTF	TGTGCCAGCGCCTTGGGCTTAGAGTATGGCTACACCTTC
TRBJ1-1	-	-	TRBV30	CAWGETEAFF	TGTGCCTGGGGGGAGACTGAAGCTTTCTTT
TRBJ2-2	TRBD2	-	TRBV9	CASSVAGSGGANTGELFF	TGTGCCAGCAGCGTAGCAGGTAGCGGGGGTGCAAACACCGGGGAGCTGTTTTTT
TRBJ2-1	-	-	TRBV19	CASSTTLYNEQFF	TGTGCCAGTAGTACTACCCTATACAATGAGCAGTTCTTC
TRBJ2-2	-	-	TRBV4-3	CASSQVAHITRGNTGELFF	TGCGCCAGCAGCCAAGTAGCCCACATTACTCGAGGGAACACCGGGGAGCTGTTTTTT
TRBJ1-1	TRBD1	-	TRBV5-6	CASSLQGGNTEAFF	TGTGCCAGCAGCTTACAGGGGGGGAACACTGAAGCTTTCTTT
TRBJ2-7	-	-	TRBV29-1	CSVEVGGAYEQYF	TGCAGCGTTGAGGTCGGCGGGGCCTACGAGCAGTACTTC
TRBJ2-5	-	-	TRBV29-1	CSVDETAQETQYF	TGCAGCGTTGATGAGACAGCCCAAGAGACCCAGTACTTC
TRBJ1-6	TRBD1	-	TRBV5-6	CASSLGRRGGASPLHF	TGTGCCAGCAGCTTGGGTCGCAGGGGGGGTGCTTCACCCCTCCACTTT
TRBJ2-2	TRBD2	-	TRBV7-2	CACPGGGELFF	TGTGCCTGCCCGGGGGGCGGGGAGCTGTTTTTT
TRBJ2-7	-	-	TRBV9	CASSGAGSPYEQYF	TGTGCCAGCAGCGGCGCGGGGTCCCCCTACGAGCAGTACTTC
TRBJ2-7	-	-	TRBV29-1	CSAKNSRSAAYEQYF	TGCAGCGCTAAAAATTCCAGGTCAGCCGCCTACGAGCAGTACTTC
TRBJ2-1	TRBD1	-	TRBV6-5	CASSYGTGAYNEQFF	TGTGCCAGCAGCTATGGGACAGGGGCCTACAATGAGCAGTTCTTC
TRBJ1-2	TRBD1	-	TRBV7-9	CASSFDRGEPVNYGYTF	TGTGCCAGCAGCTTTGACAGGGGGGAACCAGTTAACTATGGCTACACCTTC
TRBJ2-3	-	-	TRBV4-3	CASSQDYEGITDTQYF	TGCGCCAGCAGCCAAGATTATGAGGGGATAACAGATACGCAGTATTTT
TRBJ2-7	-	-	TRBV2	CASSEGSTYEQYF	TGTGCCAGCAGTGAAGGATCTACCTACGAGCAGTACTTC
TRBJ1-5	-	-	TRBV6-5	CASSYSRGGNQPQHF	TGTGCCAGCAGTTACTCGAGAGGGGGCAATCAGCCCCAGCATTTT
TRBJ2-7	-	once	TRBV6-1	CASSGRRTTSYEQYF	TGTGCCAGCAGTGGCCGGAGGACTACCTCCTACGAGCAGTACTTC
TRBJ1-2	TRBD1	-	TRBV28	CASRKTRDSANYGYTF	TGTGCCAGCAGGAAAACTCGGGACAGCGCTAACTATGGCTACACCTTC
TRBJ1-2	TRBD1	once	TRBV6-5	CASSYSRTGSGYTF	TGTGCCAGCAGTTACTCGAGGACAGGGAGCGGCTACACCTTC
TRBJ2-3	-	-	TRBV5-6	CASSLEIIGDTQYF	TGTGCCAGCAGCTTGGAGATAATCGGCGATACGCAGTATTTT